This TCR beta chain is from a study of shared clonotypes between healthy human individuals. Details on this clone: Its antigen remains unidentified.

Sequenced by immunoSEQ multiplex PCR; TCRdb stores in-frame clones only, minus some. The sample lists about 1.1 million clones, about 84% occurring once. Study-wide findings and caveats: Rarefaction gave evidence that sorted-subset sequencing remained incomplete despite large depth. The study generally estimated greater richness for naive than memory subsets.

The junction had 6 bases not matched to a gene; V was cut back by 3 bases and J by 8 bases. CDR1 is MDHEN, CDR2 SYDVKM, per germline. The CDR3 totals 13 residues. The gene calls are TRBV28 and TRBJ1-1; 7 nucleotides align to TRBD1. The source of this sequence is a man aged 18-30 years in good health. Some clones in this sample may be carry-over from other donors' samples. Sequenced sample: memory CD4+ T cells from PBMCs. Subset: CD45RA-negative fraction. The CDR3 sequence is CASSLVDRREAFF. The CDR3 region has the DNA TGTGCCAGCAGTTTGGTGGACAGGCGGGAAGCTTTCTTT.